The clone carrying this T cell receptor (beta chain) was seen ten or more times. Antigen unknown. These data originate in a study of early T cells in non-severe SARS-CoV-2 infection. At the level of the study: Bulk RNA taken from unsorted whole blood was sequenced, leaving chains unpaired.

The CDR3 has 14 residues. With 0 bases clipped from V and 9 bases from J, the junction kept 5 bases outside the gene matches. From germline, CDR1 is LGHNA and CDR2 YSLEER. Study findings and constraints: Missing private and CD4 specificities, VDJdb matching favored anti-spike CD8 responses.

Attachment of unique molecular identifiers was made to individual cDNA molecules. Each CDR3 protein gets one entry after TCRdb re-called the 5' RACE reads with MiXCR. The table lists fewer than 100,000 distinct CDR3 sequences, about 13% of them singletons. The genes are TRBV4-3 and TRBJ2-4; 7 nucleotides align to TRBD2. This sequence was found in an adult who was a healthcare worker with PCR-confirmed SARS-CoV-2 infection or an uninfected control (not recorded which). Sequencing used whole blood. The CDR3: CASSQEPREGIQYF. The CDR3 nucleotides are TGCGCCAGCAGCCAAGAACCCAGGGAGGGCATTCAGTACTTC.